Listed below are T cell receptor beta chains from one sample, sequenced in a study of human CD8 memory T cell subsets. From its re-call of the 5' RACE reads, TCRdb lists each CDR3 protein once, without DNA. This sample contains fewer than 6,500 distinct CDR3 sequences. The specimen was CD8+ effector memory T cells (TEM) sorted from PBMCs. All receptors derive from a human donor in good health. The CDR3 runs from the conserved cysteine through the conserved F or W. Clone size is given for some rows only: seen once, a few or many times, or a class if the clone is expanded.

CDR3aa: CASSIGSGGGYNEQFF
abundance: NA
v_gene: TRBV19
j_gene: TRBJ2-1

CDR3aa: CASSLIQGIVTEAFF
abundance: NA
v_gene: TRBV27
j_gene: TRBJ1-1

CDR3aa: CASSLYLGNLHEQYF
abundance: NA
v_gene: TRBV5-6
j_gene: TRBJ2-7

CDR3aa: CASRARLAGLLRRVTDTQYF
abundance: NA
v_gene: TRBV27
j_gene: TRBJ2-3

CDR3aa: CASSLVDPYEQYF
abundance: NA
v_gene: TRBV5-1
j_gene: TRBJ2-7

CDR3aa: CASSHGTGDEKLFF
abundance: NA
v_gene: TRBV4-3
j_gene: TRBJ1-4

CDR3aa: CGSRPRNGRYF
abundance: NA
v_gene: TRBV6-1
j_gene: TRBJ2-4

CDR3aa: CASSLESGVGTEAFF
abundance: NA
v_gene: TRBV5-1
j_gene: TRBJ1-1

CDR3aa: CASSLGPGSYEQYF
abundance: NA
v_gene: TRBV7-6
j_gene: TRBJ2-7

CDR3aa: CASSSSDGRGGETQYF
abundance: NA
v_gene: TRBV13
j_gene: TRBJ2-5

CDR3aa: CASSLGGANEQFF
abundance: medium-sized
v_gene: TRBV5-4
j_gene: TRBJ2-1

CDR3aa: CSVLHMNTEAFF
abundance: NA
v_gene: TRBV29-1
j_gene: TRBJ1-1

CDR3aa: CASSQRSGFTGITDTQYF
abundance: NA
v_gene: TRBV7-9
j_gene: TRBJ2-3

CDR3aa: CASSSKGDREKYNQPQHF
abundance: medium-sized
v_gene: TRBV6-2/TRBV6-3
j_gene: TRBJ1-5

CDR3aa: CSASSWLAGGHYQETQYF
abundance: NA
v_gene: TRBV20-1
j_gene: TRBJ2-5

CDR3aa: CASSSALQGNTEAFF
abundance: NA
v_gene: TRBV7-9
j_gene: TRBJ1-1

CDR3aa: CASSDAGHSSSYEQYF
abundance: NA
v_gene: TRBV28
j_gene: TRBJ2-7

CDR3aa: CASSQTAGSMNTEAFF
abundance: NA
v_gene: TRBV7-9
j_gene: TRBJ1-1

CDR3aa: CASSLNGIQETQYF
abundance: NA
v_gene: TRBV7-9
j_gene: TRBJ2-5

CDR3aa: CASSFAGLAGGPTYNEQFF
abundance: NA
v_gene: TRBV28
j_gene: TRBJ2-1

CDR3aa: CSARDPYVVTGELFF
abundance: NA
v_gene: TRBV20-1
j_gene: TRBJ2-2

CDR3aa: CASSQEGGLAGNYEQYF
abundance: NA
v_gene: TRBV4-2
j_gene: TRBJ2-7

CDR3aa: CASSTNLGKLFF
abundance: medium-sized
v_gene: TRBV7-2
j_gene: TRBJ1-4

CDR3aa: CASSLELAYQPDLGTDTQYF
abundance: NA
v_gene: TRBV28
j_gene: TRBJ2-3

CDR3aa: CASSYGTETDTQYF
abundance: NA
v_gene: TRBV6-6
j_gene: TRBJ2-3

CDR3aa: CASSLVLTNEQFF
abundance: medium-sized
v_gene: TRBV7-9
j_gene: TRBJ2-1

CDR3aa: CASSRTGAWKTQYF
abundance: NA
v_gene: TRBV27
j_gene: TRBJ2-5

CDR3aa: CASSVGISYEQYF
abundance: medium-sized
v_gene: TRBV9
j_gene: TRBJ2-7

CDR3aa: CASRNPRRTNNEQFF
abundance: NA
v_gene: TRBV28
j_gene: TRBJ2-1

CDR3aa: CATSRDKYVRGHYTF
abundance: NA
v_gene: TRBV15
j_gene: TRBJ1-2

CDR3aa: CASSQAGGPNNEQFF
abundance: NA
v_gene: TRBV14
j_gene: TRBJ2-1

CDR3aa: CAIGPGGSYEQYF
abundance: NA
v_gene: TRBV10-3
j_gene: TRBJ2-7

CDR3aa: CASSFPGDTYF
abundance: NA
v_gene: TRBV6-2/TRBV6-3
j_gene: TRBJ2-7

CDR3aa: CASSQGSQGFDTEAFF
abundance: NA
v_gene: TRBV4-2
j_gene: TRBJ1-1

CDR3aa: CASSQDPGGQLNTEAFF
abundance: NA
v_gene: TRBV4-1
j_gene: TRBJ1-1

CDR3aa: CASSFAGWGDEQFF
abundance: NA
v_gene: TRBV27
j_gene: TRBJ2-1

CDR3aa: CSVGGQRANYGYTF
abundance: medium-sized
v_gene: TRBV29-1
j_gene: TRBJ1-2

CDR3aa: CASSSGGNNYEQYF
abundance: medium-sized
v_gene: TRBV19
j_gene: TRBJ2-7

CDR3aa: CASSLNGFRQGAWVNQPQHF
abundance: NA
v_gene: TRBV7-2
j_gene: TRBJ1-5

CDR3aa: CSARGTVDILDEQFF
abundance: NA
v_gene: TRBV20-1
j_gene: TRBJ2-1

CDR3aa: CASSNPGRTSGTSYEQYF
abundance: NA
v_gene: TRBV6-5
j_gene: TRBJ2-7

CDR3aa: CSVRPGDNEQFF
abundance: medium-sized
v_gene: TRBV29-1
j_gene: TRBJ2-1

CDR3aa: CSARPPMKSSGFYNEQFF
abundance: NA
v_gene: TRBV20-1
j_gene: TRBJ2-1

CDR3aa: CSVVTENRNIQYF
abundance: NA
v_gene: TRBV29-1
j_gene: TRBJ2-4

CDR3aa: CASSLTGYHTDTQYF
abundance: NA
v_gene: TRBV5-1
j_gene: TRBJ2-3

CDR3aa: CASSVGVREKLFF
abundance: NA
v_gene: TRBV9
j_gene: TRBJ1-4

CDR3aa: CSAPQHLAKNIQYF
abundance: NA
v_gene: TRBV20-1
j_gene: TRBJ2-4

CDR3aa: CASSLGPNTGELFF
abundance: medium-sized
v_gene: TRBV5-6
j_gene: TRBJ2-2

CDR3aa: CSASPLSQETQYF
abundance: NA
v_gene: TRBV20-1
j_gene: TRBJ2-5